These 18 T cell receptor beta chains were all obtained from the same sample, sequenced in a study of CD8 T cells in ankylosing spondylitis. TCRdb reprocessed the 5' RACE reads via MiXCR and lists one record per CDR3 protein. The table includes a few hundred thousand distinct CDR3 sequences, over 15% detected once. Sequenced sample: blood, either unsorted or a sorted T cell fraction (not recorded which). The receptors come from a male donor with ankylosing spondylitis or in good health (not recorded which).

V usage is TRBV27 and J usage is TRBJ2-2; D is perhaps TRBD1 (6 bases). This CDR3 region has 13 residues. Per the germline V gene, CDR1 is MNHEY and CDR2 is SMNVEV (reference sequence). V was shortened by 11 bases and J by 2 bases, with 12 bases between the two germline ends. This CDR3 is CAAGGSNTGELFF. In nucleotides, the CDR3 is TGTGCCGCTGGGGGCAGCAACACCGGGGAGCTGTTTTTT.

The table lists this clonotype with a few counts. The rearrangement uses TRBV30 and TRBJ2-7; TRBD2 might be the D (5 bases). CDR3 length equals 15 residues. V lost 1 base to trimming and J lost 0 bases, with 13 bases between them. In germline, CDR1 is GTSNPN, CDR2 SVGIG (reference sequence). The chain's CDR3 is CAWSGQDYFSYEQYF. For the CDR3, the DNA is TGTGCCTGGAGTGGACAAGACTACTTCTCCTACGAGCAGTACTTC. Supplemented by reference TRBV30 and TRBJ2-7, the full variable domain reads SQTIHQWPATLVQPVGSPLSLECTVEGTSNPNLYWYRQAAGRGLQLLFYSVGIGQISSEVPQNLSASRPQDRQFILSSKKLLLSDSGFYLCAWSGQDYFSYEQYFGPGTRLTVT.

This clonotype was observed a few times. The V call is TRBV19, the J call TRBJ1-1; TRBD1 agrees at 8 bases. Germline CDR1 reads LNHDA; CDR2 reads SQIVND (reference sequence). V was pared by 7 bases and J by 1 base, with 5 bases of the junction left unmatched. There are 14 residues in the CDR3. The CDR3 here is CASTLGQGNTEAFF. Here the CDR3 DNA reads TGTGCCAGTACCCTAGGACAGGGGAACACTGAAGCTTTCTTT.

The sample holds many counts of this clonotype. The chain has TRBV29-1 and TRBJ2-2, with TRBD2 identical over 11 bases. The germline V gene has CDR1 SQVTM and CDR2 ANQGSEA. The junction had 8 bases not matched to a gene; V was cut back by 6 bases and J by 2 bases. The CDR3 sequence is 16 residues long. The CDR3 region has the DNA TGCAGCGTAGTACTAGCGGGAGTGATCAACACCGGGGAGCTGTTTTTT. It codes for CSVVLAGVINTGELFF.

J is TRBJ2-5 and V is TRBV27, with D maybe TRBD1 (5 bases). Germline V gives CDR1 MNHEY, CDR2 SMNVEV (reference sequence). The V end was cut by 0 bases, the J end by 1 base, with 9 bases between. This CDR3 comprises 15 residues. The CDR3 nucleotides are TGTGCCAGCAGTTTATCCCCGACAGCCCAAGAGACCCAGTACTTC. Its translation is CASSLSPTAQETQYF.

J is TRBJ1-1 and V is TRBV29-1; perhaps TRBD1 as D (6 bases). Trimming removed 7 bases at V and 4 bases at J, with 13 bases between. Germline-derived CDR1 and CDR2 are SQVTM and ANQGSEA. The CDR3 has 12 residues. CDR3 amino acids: CSGEQGTTEAFF. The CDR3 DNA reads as TGCAGCGGGGAACAGGGTACCACTGAAGCTTTCTTT.

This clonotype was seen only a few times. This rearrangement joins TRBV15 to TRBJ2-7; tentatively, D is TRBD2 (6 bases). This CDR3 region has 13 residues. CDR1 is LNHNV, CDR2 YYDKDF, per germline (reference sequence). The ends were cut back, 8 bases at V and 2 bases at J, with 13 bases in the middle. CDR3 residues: CATRDFVTYEQYF. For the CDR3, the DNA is TGTGCCACCCGGGACTTTGTAACCTACGAGCAGTACTTC.

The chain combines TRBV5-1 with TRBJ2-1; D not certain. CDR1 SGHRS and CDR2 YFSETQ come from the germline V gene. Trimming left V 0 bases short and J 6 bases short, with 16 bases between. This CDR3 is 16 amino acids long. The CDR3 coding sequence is TGCGCCAGCAGCTTGGCTTCGGCATCGGGCGTCAATGAGCAGTTCTTC. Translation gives CASSLASASGVNEQFF.

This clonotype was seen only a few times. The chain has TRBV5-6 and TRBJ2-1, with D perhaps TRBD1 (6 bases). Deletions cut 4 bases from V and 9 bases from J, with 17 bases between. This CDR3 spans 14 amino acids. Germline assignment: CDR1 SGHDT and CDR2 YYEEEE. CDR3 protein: CASSQLEGDGEQFF. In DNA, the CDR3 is TGTGCCAGCAGCCAACTAGAGGGGGACGGTGAGCAGTTCTTC.

CDR3 sequence reads: CSVVGLAGGGWNEQFF. The CDR3 DNA follows: TGCAGCGTGGTGGGACTAGCGGGAGGTGGTTGGAATGAGCAGTTCTTC. V is TRBV29-1 and J is TRBJ2-1; 15 positions match TRBD2. There are 16 residues in the CDR3. The germline CDR1 and CDR2 sequences are SQVTM and ANQGSEA. V lost 6 bases to trimming and J lost 7 bases; unmatched junction nucleotides: 10.

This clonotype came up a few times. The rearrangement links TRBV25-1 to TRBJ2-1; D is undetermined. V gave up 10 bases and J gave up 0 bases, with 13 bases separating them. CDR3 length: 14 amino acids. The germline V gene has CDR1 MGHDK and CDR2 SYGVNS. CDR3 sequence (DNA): TGTGCCACGCGGACCCACAGCTCCTACAATGAGCAGTTCTTC. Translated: CATRTHSSYNEQFF.

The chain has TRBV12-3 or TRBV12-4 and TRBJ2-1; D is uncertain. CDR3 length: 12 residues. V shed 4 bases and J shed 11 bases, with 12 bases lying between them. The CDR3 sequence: CASSSRPAKQFF. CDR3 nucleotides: TGTGCCAGCAGTTCCCGACCTGCGAAGCAGTTCTTC.

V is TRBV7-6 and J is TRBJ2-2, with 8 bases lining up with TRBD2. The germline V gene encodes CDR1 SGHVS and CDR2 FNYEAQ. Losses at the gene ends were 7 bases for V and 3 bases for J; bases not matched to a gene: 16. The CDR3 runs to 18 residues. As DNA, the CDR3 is TGTGCCAGCAAGCGGGAGTCGCTTTCTATAGGGGACACCGGGGAGCTGTTTTTT. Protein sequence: CASKRESLSIGDTGELFF.

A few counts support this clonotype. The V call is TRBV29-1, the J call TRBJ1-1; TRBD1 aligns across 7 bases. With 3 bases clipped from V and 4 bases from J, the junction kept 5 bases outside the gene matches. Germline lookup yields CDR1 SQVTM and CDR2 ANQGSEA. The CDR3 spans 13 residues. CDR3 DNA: TGCAGCGTTGACCCCACAGGGGCCACTGAAGCTTTCTTT. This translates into CSVDPTGATEAFF.

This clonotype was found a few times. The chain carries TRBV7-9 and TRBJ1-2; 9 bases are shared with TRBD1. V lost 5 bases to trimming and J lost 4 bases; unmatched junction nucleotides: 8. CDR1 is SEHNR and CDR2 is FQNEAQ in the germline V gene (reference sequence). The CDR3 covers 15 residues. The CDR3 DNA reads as TGTGCCAGCAGCCGAGGGGACAGGGATGGCTATGGCTACACCTTC. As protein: CASSRGDRDGYGYTF. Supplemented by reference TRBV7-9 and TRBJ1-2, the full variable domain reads DTGVSQNPRHKITKRGQNVTFRCDPISEHNRLYWYRQTLGQGPEFLTYFQNEAQLEKSRLLSDRFSAERPKGSFSTLEIQRTEQGDSAMYLCASSRGDRDGYGYTFGSGTRLTVV.

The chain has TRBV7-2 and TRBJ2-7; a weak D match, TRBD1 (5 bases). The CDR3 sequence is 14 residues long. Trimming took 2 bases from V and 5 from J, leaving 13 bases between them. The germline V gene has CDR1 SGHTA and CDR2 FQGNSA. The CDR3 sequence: CASSLLGDWNEQYF. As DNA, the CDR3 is TGTGCCAGCAGCTTACTAGGGGATTGGAACGAGCAGTACTTC.

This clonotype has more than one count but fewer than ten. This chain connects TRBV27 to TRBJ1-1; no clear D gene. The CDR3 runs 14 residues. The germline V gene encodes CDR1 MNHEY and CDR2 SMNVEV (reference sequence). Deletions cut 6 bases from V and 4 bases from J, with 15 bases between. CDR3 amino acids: CASRVGTASTEAFF. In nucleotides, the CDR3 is TGTGCCAGCAGGGTCGGCACAGCCAGCACTGAAGCTTTCTTT.

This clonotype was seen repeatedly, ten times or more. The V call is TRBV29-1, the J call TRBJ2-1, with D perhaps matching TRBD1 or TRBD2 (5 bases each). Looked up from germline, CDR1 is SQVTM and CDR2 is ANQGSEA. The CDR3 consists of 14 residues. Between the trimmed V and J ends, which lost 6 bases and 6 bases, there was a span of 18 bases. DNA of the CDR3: TGCAGCGTCGCCGGGGCCCAAGGGGTCAATGAGCAGTTCTTC. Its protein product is CSVAGAQGVNEQFF.